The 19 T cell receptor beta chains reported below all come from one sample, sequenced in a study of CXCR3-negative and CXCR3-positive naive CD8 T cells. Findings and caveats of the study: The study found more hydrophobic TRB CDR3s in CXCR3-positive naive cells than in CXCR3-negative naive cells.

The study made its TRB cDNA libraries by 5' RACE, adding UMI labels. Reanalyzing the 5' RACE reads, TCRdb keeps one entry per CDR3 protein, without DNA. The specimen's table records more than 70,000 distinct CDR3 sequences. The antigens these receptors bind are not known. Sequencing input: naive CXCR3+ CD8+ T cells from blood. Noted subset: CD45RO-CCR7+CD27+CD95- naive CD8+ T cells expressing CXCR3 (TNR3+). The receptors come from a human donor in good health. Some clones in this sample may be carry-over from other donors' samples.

Here the CDR3 reads CASSLTAPGATRSGANVLTF. V is TRBV5-1 and J is TRBJ2-6; TCRdb indicates TRBD1, and absent DNA this call remains unverified. The CDR3 consists of 20 residues. Germline V gene lookup returns CDR1 SGHRS and CDR2 YFSETQ.

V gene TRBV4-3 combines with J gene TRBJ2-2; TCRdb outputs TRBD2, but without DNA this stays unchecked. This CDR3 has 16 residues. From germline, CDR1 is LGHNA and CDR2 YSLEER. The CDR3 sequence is CASSQDTSGATGELFF.

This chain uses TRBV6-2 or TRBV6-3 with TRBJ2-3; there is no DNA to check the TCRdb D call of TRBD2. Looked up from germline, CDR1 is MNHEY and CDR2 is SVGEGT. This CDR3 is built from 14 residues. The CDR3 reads CASRWGRDEDTQYF.

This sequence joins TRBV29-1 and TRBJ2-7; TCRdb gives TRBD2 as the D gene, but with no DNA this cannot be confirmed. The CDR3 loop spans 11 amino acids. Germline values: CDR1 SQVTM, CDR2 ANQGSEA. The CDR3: CSVEKAGEQYF.

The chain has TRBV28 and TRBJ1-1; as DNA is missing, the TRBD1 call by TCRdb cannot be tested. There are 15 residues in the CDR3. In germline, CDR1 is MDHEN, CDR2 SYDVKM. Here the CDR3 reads CASSSPGQGETEAFF.

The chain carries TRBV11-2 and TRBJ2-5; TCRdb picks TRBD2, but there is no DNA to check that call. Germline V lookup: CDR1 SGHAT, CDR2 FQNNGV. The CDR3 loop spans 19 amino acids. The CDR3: CASSSYRTSGGAVTKTQYF.

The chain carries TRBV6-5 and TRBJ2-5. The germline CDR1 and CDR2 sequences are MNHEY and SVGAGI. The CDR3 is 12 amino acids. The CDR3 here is CASSSGGETQYF.

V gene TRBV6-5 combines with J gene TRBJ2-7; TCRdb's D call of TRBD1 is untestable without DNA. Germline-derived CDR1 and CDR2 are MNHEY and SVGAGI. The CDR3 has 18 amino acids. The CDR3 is CASSYSVGFMGQGYEQYF.

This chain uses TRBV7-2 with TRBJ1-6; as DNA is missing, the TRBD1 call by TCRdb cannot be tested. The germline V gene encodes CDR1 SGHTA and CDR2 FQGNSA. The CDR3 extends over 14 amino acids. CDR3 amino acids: CASSSGQGGSPLHF.

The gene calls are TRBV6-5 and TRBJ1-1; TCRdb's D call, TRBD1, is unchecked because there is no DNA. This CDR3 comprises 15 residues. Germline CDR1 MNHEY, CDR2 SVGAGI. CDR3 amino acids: CASSYTTGGKTEAFF.

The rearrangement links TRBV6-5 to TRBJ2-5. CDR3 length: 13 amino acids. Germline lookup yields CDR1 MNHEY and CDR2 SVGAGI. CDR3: CASSYAGEETQYF.

CDR3 protein: CSVETENTEAFF. The chain uses TRBV29-1 and TRBJ1-1; TCRdb's D call of TRBD1 is untestable without DNA. Germline loops: CDR1 SQVTM, CDR2 ANQGSEA. This CDR3 has 12 residues.

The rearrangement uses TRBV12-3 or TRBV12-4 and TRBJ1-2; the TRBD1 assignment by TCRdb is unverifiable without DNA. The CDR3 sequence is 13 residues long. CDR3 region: CASSKDRVDGYTF.

CDR3 sequence reads: CASSLASGGAYNEQFF. The chain couples TRBV7-8 to TRBJ2-1; TCRdb outputs TRBD2, but without DNA this stays unchecked. The CDR3 has 16 residues. Germline loops: CDR1 SGHVS, CDR2 FQNEAQ.

The CDR3 reads CSVEDRYRTYGYTF. V usage is TRBV29-1 and J usage is TRBJ1-2; TCRdb picks TRBD1, but there is no DNA to check that call. CDR3 size: 14 residues. From germline, CDR1 is SQVTM and CDR2 ANQGSEA.

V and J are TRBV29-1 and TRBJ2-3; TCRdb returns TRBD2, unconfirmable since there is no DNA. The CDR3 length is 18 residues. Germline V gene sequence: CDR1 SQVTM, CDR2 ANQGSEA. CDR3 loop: CSVEDLPWTSGGPDTQYF.

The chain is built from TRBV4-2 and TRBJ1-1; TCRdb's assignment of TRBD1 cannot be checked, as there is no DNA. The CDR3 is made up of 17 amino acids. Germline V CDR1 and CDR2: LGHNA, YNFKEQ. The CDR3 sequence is CASSQGWGTDKNTEAFF.

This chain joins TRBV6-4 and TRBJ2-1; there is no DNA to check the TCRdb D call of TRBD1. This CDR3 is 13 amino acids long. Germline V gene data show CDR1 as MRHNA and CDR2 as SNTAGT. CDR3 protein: CASSPTEYNEQFF.

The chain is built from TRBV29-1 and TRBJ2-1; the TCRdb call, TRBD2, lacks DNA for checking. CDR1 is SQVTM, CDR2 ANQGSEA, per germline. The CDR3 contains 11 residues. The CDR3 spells CSVEGLPEQFF.